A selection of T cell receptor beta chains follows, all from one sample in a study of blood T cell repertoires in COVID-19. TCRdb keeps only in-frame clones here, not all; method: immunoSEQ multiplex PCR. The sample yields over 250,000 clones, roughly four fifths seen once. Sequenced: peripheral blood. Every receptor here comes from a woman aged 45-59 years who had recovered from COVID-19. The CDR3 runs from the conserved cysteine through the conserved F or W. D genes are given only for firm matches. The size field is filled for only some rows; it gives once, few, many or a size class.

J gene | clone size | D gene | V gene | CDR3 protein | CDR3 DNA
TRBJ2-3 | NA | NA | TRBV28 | CASIPGGRLPARGTQYF | TGTGCCAGCATTCCGGGGGGCCGATTACCGGCGCGGGGTACGCAGTATTTT
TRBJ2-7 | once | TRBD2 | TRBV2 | CASSGGSPLSYEQYF | TGTGCCAGCAGTGGCGGGAGTCCCCTGTCTTACGAGCAGTACTTC
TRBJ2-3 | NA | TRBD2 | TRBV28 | CASWEGQDTQYF | TGTGCCAGCTGGGAGGGTCAAGATACGCAGTATTTT
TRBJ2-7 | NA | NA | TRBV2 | CASKQGPRDEQYF | TGTGCCAGCAAGCAGGGGCCGCGGGACGAGCAGTACTTC
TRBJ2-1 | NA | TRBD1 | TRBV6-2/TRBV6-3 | CASSYLSTGASGPYNEQFF | TGTGCCAGCAGTTACCTGTCCACAGGGGCCTCGGGGCCCTACAATGAGCAGTTCTTC
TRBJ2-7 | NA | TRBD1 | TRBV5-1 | CASSLGTGTVAYEQYF | TGCGCCAGCAGCTTGGGTACTGGGACAGTAGCCTACGAGCAGTACTTC
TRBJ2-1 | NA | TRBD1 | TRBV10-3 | CAISDTDRGADNEQFF | TGTGCCATCAGTGATACGGACAGGGGGGCCGACAATGAGCAGTTCTTC
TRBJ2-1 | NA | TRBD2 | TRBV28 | CASSPAGGPYNEQFF | TGTGCCAGCAGCCCAGCGGGAGGGCCCTACAATGAGCAGTTCTTC
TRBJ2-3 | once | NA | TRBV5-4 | CASSLYSGGFTDTQYF | TGTGCCAGCAGCTTGTATTCGGGGGGCTTCACAGATACGCAGTATTTT
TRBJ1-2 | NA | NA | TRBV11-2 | CASSRTGRGANYGYTF | TGTGCCAGCAGCCGTACCGGCAGGGGAGCTAACTATGGCTACACCTTC